This T cell receptor (beta chain) came from a study of blood T cells in healthy people across ages. V gave up 6 bases and J gave up 2 bases, with 18 bases separating them. The germline V gene has CDR1 LNHDA and CDR2 SQIVND (reference sequence). The CDR3 is 16 amino acids. Combining a sample-barcoded 5' primer with a J-beta primer mix, a second PCR ran for 7 to 11 cycles. Via MiXCR, TCRdb re-called the 5' RACE reads, giving one row per CDR3 protein. Of about 1.5 million distinct CDR3 sequences in the sample, roughly 43% were seen once. The rearrangement uses TRBV19 and TRBJ2-3; D perhaps matches TRBD2 (6 bases). The specimen sequenced was blood. This sequence originates from a woman aged 18-29 years in good health. The CDR3 sequence is CASRRSAAGTTDTQYF. CDR3 DNA: TGTGCCAGTAGGAGATCTGCGGCGGGGACCACAGATACGCAGTATTTT. Together with reference TRBV19 and TRBJ2-3, the CDR3 gives the full variable domain: DGGITQSPKYLFRKEGQNVTLSCEQNLNHDAMYWYRQDPGQGLRLIYYSQIVNDFQKGDIAEGYSVSREKKESFPLTVTSAQKNPTAFYLCASRRSAAGTTDTQYFGPGTRLTVL.